This T cell receptor (beta chain) stems from a study of persistence of HIV-infected CD4 T cells. Study information: Up to roughly 180 mL blood was drawn at multiple time points; a couple of donors had single-time leukapheresis.

Comment on this clone: What it binds is unknown.

Cells were stimulated nonspecifically with anti-CD3/anti-CD28 magnetic beads. Responding CD4+ T cells were sorted by upregulation of both CD40 ligand and CD69. Sequencing used immunoSEQ version 4 in survey mode. The protocol was immunoSEQ multiplex PCR, while the TCRdb copy is restricted to in-frame clones and leaves out a portion. This table holds roughly 41,000 clones, about nine tenths found once. Study-level points and caveats: Antigen-responding cells were enriched for degenerate expanded CDR3beta sequences. CMV- and Gag-responding cells had lower TCRbeta richness than CD3/CD28-responding cells.

The specimen comprised CD4+ T cells sorted from PBMCs after roughly 19-hour stimulation, sampled from a patient who received antiretroviral therapy. The clonotype comes from an adult man with HIV who was CMV-seropositive.

CDR3 bases: TGTGCCAGCAGCTTTGGAGCGGGGGGCCGAAAGAGAAAAGATACGCAGTATTTT. This gives the protein CASSFGAGGRKRKDTQYF. The V gene is TRBV5-5, the J gene TRBJ2-3; 9 bases are a match to TRBD2. Germline values: CDR1 SGHKS, CDR2 YYEKEE (reference sequence). With 2 bases clipped from V and 5 bases from J, the junction kept 15 bases outside the gene matches. CDR3 length equals 18 residues. Variable domain in full (rest from reference TRBV5-5 and TRBJ2-3): DAGVTQSPTHLIKTRGQQVTLRCSPISGHKSVSWYQQVLGQGPQFIFQYYEKEERGRGNFPDRFSARQFPNYSSELNVNALLLGDSALYLCASSFGAGGRKRKDTQYFGPGTRLTVL.